The clone carrying this T cell receptor beta chain was observed a handful of times. Its antigen is undetermined. It was via CD45RO/CCR7/CD25/CD127/CD95/CD27 that CD4+ naive, central memory, regulatory and stem cell-like memory cells were sorted. Sort purity for all populations was recorded as exceeding 98%. This specimen comes from a study of beta chain features in type 1 diabetes. Notes on the study in general: The study found fewer insertions and more deletions at VDJ junctions in type 1 diabetes patients. Naive, central memory and Treg TCRB repertoires seemed to resemble each other more closely in patients than they did in healthy donors.

The germline V gene encodes CDR1 GTSNPN and CDR2 SVGIG (reference sequence). The CDR3 length is 13 residues. J was trimmed by 7 bases and V by 0 bases; bases with no gene match: 5. Isolated RNA was reverse transcribed in full, so expressed TCRB transcripts were sequenced. TCRdb's copy holds only in-frame clones and misses some; the assay was immunoSEQ multiplex PCR. The data contain around 240,000 clones, 9.6% of them singletons. The chain has TRBV30 and TRBJ1-1, with TRBD1 identical over 7 bases. This receptor was identified in a woman aged 18-30 years in good health. The sequenced sample consisted of naive CD4+ T cells from blood. The CDR3 spells CAWSVRTGSEAFF. CDR3 bases: TGTGCCTGGAGTGTACGGACAGGCAGTGAAGCTTTCTTT.